This T cell receptor beta chain appears in the sequencing data of a study of cytomegalovirus exposure and HLA in healthy donors. The PCR ran on 60 Vbeta and 13 Jbeta primers. Data came from immunoSEQ multiplex PCR; TCRdb stores just in-frame clones and leaves some out. This sample yields around 130,000 clones, of which just over 70% are seen a single time; under 3% belongs to the top ten. General study results and limits: Presence/absence comparisons presumed near-even sequencing depth among donors.

This clone has more than one count but fewer than ten. The antigen remains undetermined. Source material: PBMCs. This sequence originates from a woman aged 60-75 years in good health and CMV-seropositive.

The CDR3 nucleotides read TGTGCCAGCAGCTTAGACCTACGTCAGGGGAGAGCCGGGGAGCTGTTTTTT. This codes for CASSLDLRQGRAGELFF. V and J are TRBV11-2 and TRBJ2-2; possible D gene TRBD1, 6 bases. CDR3 size: 17 residues. The germline gives CDR1 SGHAT, CDR2 FQNNGV. Trimming removed 0 bases at V and 6 bases at J, with 17 bases between. The whole variable domain, filled in from reference TRBV11-2 and TRBJ2-2, reads EAGVAQSPRYKIIEKRQSVAFWCNPISGHATLYWYQQILGQGPKLLIQFQNNGVVDDSQLPKDRFSAERLKGVDSTLKIQPAKLEDSAVYLCASSLDLRQGRAGELFFGEGSRLTVL.